The T cell receptor (beta chain) described here comes from a study of cytomegalovirus exposure and HLA in healthy donors. In the study overall: The same platform used for the approximately 700 first-cohort repertoires was also used for the approximately 120 validation repertoires, as a later analysis reported. The study's findings and limits: A list of approximately 160 TCR beta chains associated with cytomegalovirus was given. In the 120 or so validation repertoires, roughly 94% of cluster scores exceeded 0, per a later analysis.

Trimming stripped 0 bases from V and 0 bases from J, with 6 bases between. This CDR3 has 14 amino acids. Germline V gene sequence: CDR1 SGHRS, CDR2 YFSETQ. Concerning this clone itself: As yet, its antigen is unknown.

Profiling relied on immunoSEQ multiplex PCR, and the TCRdb table lists in-frame clones only, not all of them. The sample has roughly 330,000 clones, roughly nine tenths seen once. The origin of this receptor is a woman aged 25-40 years in good health and CMV-seropositive. The source material was PBMCs. The chain joins TRBV5-1 to TRBJ2-5; D gene unclear. The CDR3 loop is CASSLVGNQETQYF. CDR3 sequence (DNA): TGCGCCAGCAGCTTGGTGGGCAACCAAGAGACCCAGTACTTC.